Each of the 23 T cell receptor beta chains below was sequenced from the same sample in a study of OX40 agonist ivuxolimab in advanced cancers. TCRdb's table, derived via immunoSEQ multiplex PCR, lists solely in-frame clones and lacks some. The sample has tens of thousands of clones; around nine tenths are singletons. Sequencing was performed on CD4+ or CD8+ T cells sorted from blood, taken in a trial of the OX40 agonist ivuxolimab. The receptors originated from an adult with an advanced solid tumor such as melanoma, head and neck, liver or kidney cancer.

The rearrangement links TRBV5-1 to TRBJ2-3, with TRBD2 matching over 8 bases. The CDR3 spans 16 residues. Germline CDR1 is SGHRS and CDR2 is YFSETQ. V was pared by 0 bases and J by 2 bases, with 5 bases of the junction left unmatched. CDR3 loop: CASSLVLAGPTDTQYF. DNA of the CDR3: TGCGCCAGCAGCTTGGTTCTAGCGGGCCCCACAGATACGCAGTATTTT.

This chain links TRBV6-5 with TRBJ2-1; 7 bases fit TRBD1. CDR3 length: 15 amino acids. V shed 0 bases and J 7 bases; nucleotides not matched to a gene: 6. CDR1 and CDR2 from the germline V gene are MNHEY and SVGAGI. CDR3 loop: CASSYSTGFKNEQFF. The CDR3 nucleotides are TGTGCCAGCAGTTACTCGACAGGGTTTAAGAATGAGCAGTTCTTC.

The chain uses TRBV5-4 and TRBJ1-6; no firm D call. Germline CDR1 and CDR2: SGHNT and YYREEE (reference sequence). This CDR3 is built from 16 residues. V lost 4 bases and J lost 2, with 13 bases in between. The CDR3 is CASSPGMAAYNSPLHF. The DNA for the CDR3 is TGTGCCAGCAGCCCTGGGATGGCCGCCTATAATTCACCCCTCCACTTT.

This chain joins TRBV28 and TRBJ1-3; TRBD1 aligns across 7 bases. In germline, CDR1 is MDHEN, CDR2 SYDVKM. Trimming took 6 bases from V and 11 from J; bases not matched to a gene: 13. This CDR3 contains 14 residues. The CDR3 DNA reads TGTGCCAGCAGCCCCTCCACCCAGGGGGGAGCCATATATTTT. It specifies CASSPSTQGGAIYF.

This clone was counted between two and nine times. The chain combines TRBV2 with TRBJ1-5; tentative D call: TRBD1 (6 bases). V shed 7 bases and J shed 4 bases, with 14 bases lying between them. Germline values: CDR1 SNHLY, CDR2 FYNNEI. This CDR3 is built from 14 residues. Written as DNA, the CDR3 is TGTGCCAGCAATCCGACAGGCCCTAATCAGCCCCAGCATTTT. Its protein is CASNPTGPNQPQHF.

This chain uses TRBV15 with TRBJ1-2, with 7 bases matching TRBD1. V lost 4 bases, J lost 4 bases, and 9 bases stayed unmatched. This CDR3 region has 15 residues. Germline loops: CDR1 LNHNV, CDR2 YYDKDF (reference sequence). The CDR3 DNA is TGTGCCACCAGCAAACTTAAACAGGGGACCTATGGCTACACCTTC. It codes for CATSKLKQGTYGYTF.

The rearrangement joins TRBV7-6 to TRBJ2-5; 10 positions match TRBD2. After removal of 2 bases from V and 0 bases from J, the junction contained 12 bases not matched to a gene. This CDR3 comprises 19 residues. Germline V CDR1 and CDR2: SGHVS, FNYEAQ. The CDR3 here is CASSLLFPSGGTYQETQYF. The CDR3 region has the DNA TGTGCCAGCAGCTTACTTTTCCCTAGCGGGGGAACGTACCAAGAGACCCAGTACTTC.

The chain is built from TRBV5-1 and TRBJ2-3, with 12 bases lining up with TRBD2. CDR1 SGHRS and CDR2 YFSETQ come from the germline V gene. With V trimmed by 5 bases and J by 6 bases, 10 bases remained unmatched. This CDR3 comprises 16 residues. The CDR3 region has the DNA TGCGCCAGCAGATCACTAGCGGGGGGTCTCCCCGATACGCAGTATTTT. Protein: CASRSLAGGLPDTQYF. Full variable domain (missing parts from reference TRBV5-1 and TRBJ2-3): KAGVTQTPRYLIKTRGQQVTLSCSPISGHRSVSWYQQTPGQGLQFLFEYFSETQRNKGNFPGRFSGRQFSNSRSEMNVSTLELGDSALYLCASRSLAGGLPDTQYFGPGTRLTVL.

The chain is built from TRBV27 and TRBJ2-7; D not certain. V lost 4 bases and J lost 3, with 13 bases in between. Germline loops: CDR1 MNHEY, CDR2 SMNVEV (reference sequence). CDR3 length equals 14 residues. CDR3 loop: CASSSPPVVYEQYV. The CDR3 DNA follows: TGTGCCAGCAGTTCCCCCCCGGTAGTCTACGAGCAGTACGTC.

For the CDR3, the DNA is TGTGCCAGCAGTTCTCCAGGGGGCAAATACGAGCAGTACGTC. Its protein product is CASSSPGGKYEQYV. This chain uses TRBV28 with TRBJ2-7; 8 bases map to TRBD1. The J segment lost 4 bases and the V segment lost 4 bases, leaving 6 bases of the junction unmatched. The germline V gene encodes CDR1 MDHEN and CDR2 SYDVKM. CDR3 length: 14 residues.

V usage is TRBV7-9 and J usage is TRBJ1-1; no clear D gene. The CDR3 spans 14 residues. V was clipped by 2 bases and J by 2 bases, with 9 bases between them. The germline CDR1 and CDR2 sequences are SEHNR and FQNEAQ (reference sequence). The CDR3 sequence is CASSLTPLNTEAFF. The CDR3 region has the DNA TGTGCCAGCAGCTTAACCCCCCTAAACACTGAAGCTTTCTTT.

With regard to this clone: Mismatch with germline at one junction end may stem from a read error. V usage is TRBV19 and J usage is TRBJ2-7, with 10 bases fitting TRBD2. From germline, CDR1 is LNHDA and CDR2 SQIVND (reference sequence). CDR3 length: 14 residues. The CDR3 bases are TGTGCCGCTAGTCCTTCCGGGACTAGCGCTCGTTTGGACTTC. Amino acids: CAASPSGTSARLDF. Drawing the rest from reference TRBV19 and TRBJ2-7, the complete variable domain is DGGITQSPKYLFRKEGQNVTLSCEQNLNHDAMYWYRQDPGQGLRLIYYSQIVNDFQKGDIAEGYSVSREKKESFPLTVTSAQKNPTAFYLCAASPSGTSARLDFGPGTRLTVT.

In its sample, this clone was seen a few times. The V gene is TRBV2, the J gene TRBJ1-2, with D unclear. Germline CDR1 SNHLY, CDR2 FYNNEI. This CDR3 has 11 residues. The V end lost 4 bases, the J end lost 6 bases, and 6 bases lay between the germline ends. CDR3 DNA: TGTGCCAGCAGTGTCCTACATGGCTACACCTTC. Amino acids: CASSVLHGYTF.

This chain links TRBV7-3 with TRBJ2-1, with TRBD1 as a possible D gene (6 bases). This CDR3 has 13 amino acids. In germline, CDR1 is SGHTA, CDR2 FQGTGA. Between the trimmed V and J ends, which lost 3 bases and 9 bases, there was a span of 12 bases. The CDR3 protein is CASSFNRVGEQFF. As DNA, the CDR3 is TGTGCCAGCAGCTTCAACAGGGTAGGTGAGCAGTTCTTC.

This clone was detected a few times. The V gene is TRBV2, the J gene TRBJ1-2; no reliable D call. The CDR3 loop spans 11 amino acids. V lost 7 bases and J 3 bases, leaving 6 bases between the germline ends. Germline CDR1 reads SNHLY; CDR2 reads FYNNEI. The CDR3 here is CASTVHYGYTF. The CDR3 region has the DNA TGTGCCAGCACGGTCCACTATGGCTACACCTTC.

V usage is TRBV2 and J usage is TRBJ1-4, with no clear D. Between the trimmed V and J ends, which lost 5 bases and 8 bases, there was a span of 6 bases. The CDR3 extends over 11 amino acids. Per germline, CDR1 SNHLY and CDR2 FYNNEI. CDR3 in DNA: TGTGCCAGCAGTCCACACGAAAAACTGTTTTTT. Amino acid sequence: CASSPHEKLFF.

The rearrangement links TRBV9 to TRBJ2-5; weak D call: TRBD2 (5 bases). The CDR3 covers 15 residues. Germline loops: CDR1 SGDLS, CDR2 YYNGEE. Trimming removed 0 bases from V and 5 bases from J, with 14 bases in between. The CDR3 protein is CASSVGRGSWETQYF. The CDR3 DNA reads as TGTGCCAGCAGCGTAGGTCGAGGGTCGTGGGAGACCCAGTACTTC.

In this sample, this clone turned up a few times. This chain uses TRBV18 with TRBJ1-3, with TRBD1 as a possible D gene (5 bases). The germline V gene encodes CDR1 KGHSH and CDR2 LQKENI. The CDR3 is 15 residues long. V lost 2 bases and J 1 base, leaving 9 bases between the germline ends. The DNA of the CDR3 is TGTGCCAGCTCACCAGATGGGACGTCTGGAAACACCATATATTTT. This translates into CASSPDGTSGNTIYF.

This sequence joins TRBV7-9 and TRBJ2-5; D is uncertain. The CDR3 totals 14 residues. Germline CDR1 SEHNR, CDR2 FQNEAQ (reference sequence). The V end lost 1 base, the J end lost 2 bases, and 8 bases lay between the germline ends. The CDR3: CASSLVVGQETQYF. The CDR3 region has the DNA TGTGCCAGCAGCTTAGTAGTGGGACAAGAGACCCAGTACTTC.

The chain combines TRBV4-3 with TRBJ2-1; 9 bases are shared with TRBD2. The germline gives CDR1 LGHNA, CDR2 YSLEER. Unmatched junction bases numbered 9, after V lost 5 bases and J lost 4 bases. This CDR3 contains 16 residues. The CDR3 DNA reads TGCGCCAGCAGCGGCCCCGGGACTAGCCAATACAATGAGCAGTTCTTC. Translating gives CASSGPGTSQYNEQFF.

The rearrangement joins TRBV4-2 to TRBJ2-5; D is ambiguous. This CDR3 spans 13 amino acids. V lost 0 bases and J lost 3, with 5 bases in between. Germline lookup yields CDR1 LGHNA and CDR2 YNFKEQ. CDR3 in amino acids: CASSQDREETQYF. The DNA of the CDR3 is TGTGCCAGCAGCCAAGATAGGGAAGAGACCCAGTACTTC.

The CDR3 protein is CACRGRRHEKLFF. The DNA of the CDR3 is TGTGCGTGCCGAGGGAGGAGGCATGAAAAACTGTTTTTT. This sequence joins TRBV28 and TRBJ1-4; D is ambiguous. The CDR3 covers 13 residues. The V gene's germline CDR1 is MDHEN and CDR2 SYDVKM.

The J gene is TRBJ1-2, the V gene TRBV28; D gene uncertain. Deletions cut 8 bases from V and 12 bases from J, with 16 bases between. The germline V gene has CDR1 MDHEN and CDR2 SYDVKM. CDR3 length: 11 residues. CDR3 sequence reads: CASSGEVGDTF. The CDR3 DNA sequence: TGTGCCAGCTCCGGAGAGGTGGGCGACACCTTC.